These 15 T cell receptor beta chains originate from one sample sequenced in a study of PD-L1 blockade in urothelial cancer. Measured with immunoSEQ multiplex PCR; TCRdb has only the in-frame clones, and not every one. Counted here are approximately 50,000 clones, approximately 79% occurring once; the ten biggest clones make up more than 3%. The time point was: pretreatment peripheral blood. The sample was PBMCs, taken around atezolizumab (anti-PD-L1) treatment. The receptors originated from a man in his sixties or seventies with urothelial cancer.

V and J are TRBV4-1 and TRBJ1-1; tentatively, D is TRBD1 (6 bases). The CDR3 covers 16 residues. V was shortened by 3 bases and J by 0 bases, with 14 bases between the two germline ends. Germline CDR1 is MGHRA and CDR2 is YSYEKL. The CDR3 bases are TGCGCCAGCAGCCAGCTTGGGCGGACAGTGAACACTGAAGCTTTCTTT. As protein: CASSQLGRTVNTEAFF.

The rearrangement joins TRBV9 to TRBJ2-2; D may be TRBD1 (5 bases). The V end was cut by 3 bases, the J end by 2 bases, with 11 bases between. The CDR3 runs to 15 residues. Germline CDR1 is SGDLS and CDR2 is YYNGEE. The chain's CDR3 is CASSELTANTGELFF. CDR3 coding DNA: TGTGCCAGCAGCGAGCTGACAGCCAACACCGGGGAGCTGTTTTTT. The full variable domain, rest sourced from reference TRBV9 and TRBJ2-2, is DSGVTQTPKHLITATGQRVTLRCSPRSGDLSVYWYQQSLDQGLQFLIQYYNGEERAKGNILERFSAQQFPDLHSELNLSSLELGDSALYFCASSELTANTGELFFGEGSRLTVL.

The chain uses TRBV2 and TRBJ1-4; D perhaps matches TRBD1 (6 bases). Germline V gives CDR1 SNHLY, CDR2 FYNNEI. The CDR3 extends over 14 amino acids. The ends were cut back, 8 bases at V and 1 base at J, with 11 bases in the middle. The CDR3 loop is CASARTVTNEKLFF. The CDR3 DNA follows: TGTGCCAGCGCCCGGACAGTAACTAATGAAAAACTGTTTTTT.

V and J are TRBV27 and TRBJ1-1, with D tentatively TRBD1 (5 bases). CDR3 size: 15 residues. The V end lost 3 bases, the J end lost 0 bases, and 11 bases lay between the germline ends. In germline, CDR1 is MNHEY, CDR2 SMNVEV (reference sequence). The CDR3 DNA reads TGTGCCAGCAGTTTGAGGCAGGGATTGAACACTGAAGCTTTCTTT. As protein: CASSLRQGLNTEAFF.

There are a few counts of this clone. The genes are TRBV5-4 and TRBJ2-2, with TRBD2 matching 12 bases. Germline CDR1 is SGHNT and CDR2 is YYREEE (reference sequence). The CDR3 has 17 amino acids. V shed 4 bases and J 8 bases; nucleotides not matched to a gene: 12. CDR3 sequence: CASSPYRLAGALGELFF. The CDR3, as DNA: TGTGCCAGCAGCCCCTACCGACTAGCGGGAGCGTTGGGGGAGCTGTTTTTT.

Only a few counts were recorded for this clone. V usage is TRBV6-1 and J usage is TRBJ1-5, with D possibly TRBD1 on 5 matching bases. Germline CDR1 and CDR2: MNHNS and SASEGT. This CDR3 has 14 residues. Trimming took 7 bases from V and 5 from J, leaving 15 bases between them. The CDR3 sequence is CASTAKTAYQPQHF. CDR3 in DNA: TGTGCCAGCACTGCGAAGACAGCTTATCAGCCCCAGCATTTT.

This clone was found once. For the CDR3, the DNA is TGCGCCAGCAGCCAAGCAACTAGCGGGGGTGGGGGTGAGCAGTTCTTC. Translating gives CASSQATSGGGGEQFF. V gene TRBV4-1 combines with J gene TRBJ2-1, with 11 nucleotides matching TRBD2. In germline, CDR1 is MGHRA, CDR2 YSYEKL. The CDR3 is 16 amino acids. After removal of 1 base from V and 9 bases from J, the junction contained 8 bases not matched to a gene.

The rearrangement uses TRBV6-6 and TRBJ2-3, with 7 bases that match TRBD2. The CDR3 consists of 14 residues. Trimming at V came to 6 bases and at J to 0 bases, leaving 3 bases not matched to a gene. Germline V gene data show CDR1 as MNHNY and CDR2 as SVGAGI (reference sequence). CDR3 in amino acids: CASRLGGSTDTQYF. Here the CDR3 DNA reads TGTGCCAGCAGGTTGGGGGGGAGCACAGATACGCAGTATTTT.

The rearrangement links TRBV5-4 to TRBJ2-7; TRBD1 aligns across 8 bases. Germline V CDR1 and CDR2: SGHNT, YYREEE (reference sequence). This CDR3 spans 15 amino acids. Trimming removed 2 bases from V and 4 bases from J; junction bases left unmatched: 8. The CDR3 region is CASSLGTGGRYEQYF. The DNA for the CDR3 is TGTGCCAGCAGCTTAGGGACAGGAGGTCGTTACGAGCAGTACTTC.

This clone was observed at least ten times. The chain employs TRBV19 and TRBJ2-3, with D possibly matching TRBD2 (6 bases). The CDR3 runs 17 residues. V was clipped by 5 bases and J by 0 bases, with 18 bases between them. Germline CDR1 is LNHDA and CDR2 is SQIVND (reference sequence). The CDR3 protein is CASSLGTATSSTDTQYF. The CDR3 DNA follows: TGTGCCAGTAGTCTCGGGACTGCAACTTCTAGCACAGATACGCAGTATTTT. The full variable domain, in which reference TRBV19 and TRBJ2-3 provide the parts outside the CDR3, is DGGITQSPKYLFRKEGQNVTLSCEQNLNHDAMYWYRQDPGQGLRLIYYSQIVNDFQKGDIAEGYSVSREKKESFPLTVTSAQKNPTAFYLCASSLGTATSSTDTQYFGPGTRLTVL.

The chain links TRBV4-3 to TRBJ2-7; 7 bases are shared with TRBD1. The CDR3 extends over 15 amino acids. V was clipped by 0 bases and J by 3 bases; unmatched bases: 5. Germline CDR1 is LGHNA and CDR2 is YSLEER. The CDR3 sequence: CASSQDPAGGYEQYF. CDR3 coding DNA: TGCGCCAGCAGCCAAGATCCGGCAGGGGGCTACGAGCAGTACTTC.

Only a few counts were recorded for this clone. This chain connects TRBV5-1 to TRBJ2-2, with a possible D match to TRBD1 (6 bases). The ends were cut back, 0 bases at V and 1 base at J, with 10 bases in the middle. CDR3 length equals 16 residues. The germline gives CDR1 SGHRS, CDR2 YFSETQ. CDR3 sequence reads: CASSLALTGNTGELFF. In DNA, the CDR3 is TGCGCCAGCAGCTTGGCCCTGACAGGGAACACCGGGGAGCTGTTTTTT.

The chain couples TRBV6-1 to TRBJ1-2; a weak D match, TRBD1 (6 bases). Per the germline V gene, CDR1 is MNHNS and CDR2 is SASEGT. The CDR3 spans 17 residues. Trimming stripped 2 bases from V and 4 bases from J, with 20 bases between. The CDR3 nucleotides read TGTGCCAGCAGTGAAAGAGGACAGACCTCCCTGCGCTATGGCTACACCTTC. The encoded protein is CASSERGQTSLRYGYTF.

This rearrangement joins TRBV4-3 to TRBJ2-3; a weak D match, TRBD2 (6 bases). V lost 5 bases and J 1 base, leaving 19 bases between the germline ends. The CDR3 runs 17 residues. From germline, CDR1 is LGHNA and CDR2 YSLEER. The CDR3 protein is CASSSQPPGVGTDTQYF. The CDR3 nucleotides are TGCGCCAGCAGCTCTCAACCCCCGGGAGTGGGCACAGATACGCAGTATTTT.

The chain employs TRBV28 and TRBJ2-2; 10 nucleotides line up with TRBD2. The CDR3 sequence is 16 residues long. With 5 bases clipped from V and 5 bases from J, the junction kept 8 bases outside the gene matches. The germline CDR1 and CDR2 sequences are MDHEN and SYDVKM. The CDR3 DNA reads as TGTGCCAGCAGTCCTGCGGGACTAGCGCCGACCGGGGAGCTGTTTTTT. Translated: CASSPAGLAPTGELFF.